The 18 T cell receptor beta chains below were found in one sample sequenced in a study of T cells in Graves' hyperthyroidism and ophthalmopathy. The source material, RNA transcripts, was used to amplify TCR beta CDR3 regions. HTBI primers drove first-round RT-PCR of the TCR CDR3. Using its own MiXCR run on the multiplex PCR reads, TCRdb lists one record per CDR3 protein. Of about 500,000 distinct CDR3 sequences listed, 17% are singletons. Sequenced input: blood. Receptors originate from a young woman with Graves' ophthalmopathy.

The rearrangement links TRBV4-1 to TRBJ1-1; 7 nucleotides agree with TRBD1. With V trimmed by 0 bases and J by 5 bases, 3 bases remained unmatched. The CDR3 spans 14 residues. Germline V gives CDR1 MGHRA, CDR2 YSYEKL. CDR3 in DNA: TGCGCCAGCAGCCAAGAGTACAGGGGAACTGAAGCTTTCTTT. Residues: CASSQEYRGTEAFF.

This clonotype showed up just a few times. The chain is built from TRBV5-5 and TRBJ2-2, with D perhaps matching TRBD1 or TRBD2 (6 bases each). CDR1 and CDR2 (germline): SGHKS, YYEKEE (reference sequence). The CDR3 spans 15 residues. Trimming stripped 4 bases from V and 7 bases from J, with 17 bases between. In DNA form, the CDR3 reads TGTGCCAGCAGCGCCGCCGGGGGCTGGGGCGGGGAGCTGTTTTTT. It yields the protein CASSAAGGWGGELFF.

V usage is TRBV27 and J usage is TRBJ1-1; the D gene is possibly TRBD1 (5 bases). Per germline, CDR1 MNHEY and CDR2 SMNVEV (reference sequence). The CDR3 has 14 residues. V lost 2 bases and J lost 6, with 13 bases in between. This CDR3 reads CASSLGYWGSEAFF. The CDR3 DNA follows: TGTGCCAGCAGTTTAGGGTATTGGGGGTCTGAAGCTTTCTTT.

This clonotype was observed many times. The rearrangement links TRBV20-1 to TRBJ1-1; no clear D gene. The CDR3 contains 12 residues. The germline CDR1 and CDR2 sequences are DFQATT and SNEGSKA (reference sequence). Trimming removed 3 bases from V and 7 bases from J, with 12 bases in between. The CDR3 loop is CSASWTADEAFF. For the CDR3, the DNA is TGCAGTGCTAGTTGGACGGCCGATGAAGCTTTCTTT.

Regarding this clonotype: This may be a read error, as it is one base from a much larger clone. The J gene is TRBJ1-2, the V gene TRBV10-1, with a possible D match to TRBD1 (6 bases). This CDR3 is 15 amino acids long. Trimming stripped 8 bases from V and 1 base from J, with 17 bases between. Germline V gene data show CDR1 as WNHNN and CDR2 as SYGVQD (reference sequence). The CDR3 reads CASLLEDRFNYGYTF. The DNA of the CDR3 is TGCGCCAGCTTACTCGAGGACAGATTTAACTATGGCTACACCTTC.

The rearrangement joins TRBV5-1 to TRBJ1-2; D call uncertain. The length of the CDR3 is 12 residues. Germline-derived CDR1 and CDR2 are SGHRS and YFSETQ. Trimming pared 0 bases from V and 11 bases from J, leaving 11 bases between. The CDR3 is CASSLERIRYTF. In nucleotides, the CDR3 is TGCGCCAGCAGCTTGGAGCGGATCCGGTACACCTTC.

This clonotype was observed at least ten times. V usage is TRBV28 and J usage is TRBJ1-2; D possibly corresponds to TRBD1 (5 bases). The CDR3 sequence is 16 residues long. The V gene lost 3 bases and the J gene lost 2 bases, with 16 bases spanning the gap. Germline V gives CDR1 MDHEN, CDR2 SYDVKM. CDR3 region: CASSFTFRGPNYGYTF. CDR3 nucleotide sequence: TGTGCCAGCAGTTTTACTTTCCGGGGCCCAAACTATGGCTACACCTTC.

At least ten counts were recorded for this clonotype. This chain joins TRBV15 and TRBJ1-1, with TRBD1 matching over 9 bases. The CDR3 consists of 16 residues. V gave up 4 bases and J gave up 2 bases; unmatched junction bases: 8. Germline-derived CDR1 and CDR2 are LNHNV and YYDKDF (reference sequence). The DNA for the CDR3 is TGTGCCACCAGCACTTGGGACAGGGCTGGTAACACTGAAGCTTTCTTT. It codes for CATSTWDRAGNTEAFF.

This clonotype has at least ten counts. This chain's CDR3 is CASSEGVLAGSGELFF. CDR3 sequence (DNA): TGTGCCAGCAGTGAAGGGGTACTAGCGGGATCCGGGGAGCTGTTTTTT. The chain couples TRBV2 to TRBJ2-2, with 10 bases aligning to TRBD2. The V segment lost 1 base and the J segment 6 bases; nucleotides outside the gene matches: 5. The CDR3 length is 16 residues. The V gene's germline CDR1 is SNHLY and CDR2 FYNNEI.

A note on this clonotype: This may arise from a read error, as a much more abundant clone is one base away. The conserved phenylalanine or tryptophan is not found at the CDR3 terminus, so this likely reflects a read error. This sequence joins TRBV2 and TRBJ2-7; no clear D. Germline CDR1 and CDR2: SNHLY and FYNNEI. Trimming pared 3 bases from V and 6 bases from J, leaving 6 bases between. The CDR3 extends over 11 amino acids. Here the CDR3 reads CASSDYSEQYL. CDR3 coding DNA: TGTGCCAGCAGTGACTATAGCGAGCAGTACCTC.

J is TRBJ2-1 and V is TRBV4-2, with TRBD2 matching over 9 bases. CDR3 length: 19 residues. V gave up 6 bases and J gave up 6 bases; unmatched junction bases: 21. Germline loops: CDR1 LGHNA, CDR2 YNFKEQ. CDR3 residues: CASRTGLADAFGVFNEQFF. Here the CDR3 DNA reads TGTGCCAGCAGAACGGGACTAGCCGACGCTTTCGGGGTATTCAATGAGCAGTTCTTC.

This clonotype was observed many times. The rearrangement uses TRBV5-5 and TRBJ2-1; D is ambiguous. V lost 4 bases and J lost 5, with 16 bases in between. This CDR3 spans 15 amino acids. Germline-derived CDR1 and CDR2 are SGHKS and YYEKEE (reference sequence). Here the CDR3 DNA reads TGTGCCAGCAGCCAATACCCACCAACGAACAATGAGCAGTTCTTC. Translation: CASSQYPPTNNEQFF.

This clonotype was found many times. The chain combines TRBV12-3 or TRBV12-4 with TRBJ1-1, with TRBD1 identical over 11 bases. The V gene end was trimmed by 4 bases and the J gene end by 6 bases; junction bases not matched to a gene: 10. The CDR3 is made up of 16 amino acids. The CDR3 coding sequence is TGTGCCAGCAGTTCCAGGACAGGGGGCAGCTTTGCTGAAGCTTTCTTT. It specifies CASSSRTGGSFAEAFF.

The chain is built from TRBV5-5 and TRBJ2-7; D is perhaps TRBD2 (5 bases). The V gene lost 2 bases and the J gene lost 2 bases, with 11 bases spanning the gap. This CDR3 has 14 amino acids. CDR1 is SGHKS, CDR2 YYEKEE, per germline (reference sequence). CDR3 nucleotide sequence: TGTGCCAGCAGCTTTGGGAGAGGACCCTACGAGCAGTACTTC. Its protein is CASSFGRGPYEQYF.

Notes on this clonotype: It may be a read error: a sequence one base away is much more abundant. J is TRBJ2-2 and V is TRBV7-9; 7 bases are shared with TRBD1. Germline lookup yields CDR1 SEHNR and CDR2 FQNEAQ (reference sequence). This CDR3 has 17 amino acids. The CDR3 is CANSPRGTVGADGELFF. DNA for the CDR3: TGTGCCAACAGCCCCAGGGGGACAGTGGGGGCTGACGGGGAGCTGTTTTTT. Complete variable domain (other parts from reference TRBV7-9 and TRBJ2-2): DTGVSQNPRHKITKRGQNVTFRCDPISEHNRLYWYRQTLGQGPEFLTYFQNEAQLEKSRLLSDRFSAERPKGSFSTLEIQRTEQGDSAMYLCANSPRGTVGADGELFFGEGSRLTVL.

Ten or more counts support this clonotype. V and J are TRBV5-1 and TRBJ2-3; D is possibly TRBD1 or TRBD2 (5 bases each). V was pared by 6 bases and J by 3 bases, with 17 bases between. The germline gives CDR1 SGHRS, CDR2 YFSETQ. This CDR3 spans 15 amino acids. The CDR3 reads CASNRVGGWTDTQYF. The CDR3 coding sequence is TGCGCCAGCAATCGGGTTGGGGGATGGACAGATACGCAGTATTTT. Combining the CDR3 with reference TRBV5-1 and TRBJ2-3 gives the whole variable domain KAGVTQTPRYLIKTRGQQVTLSCSPISGHRSVSWYQQTPGQGLQFLFEYFSETQRNKGNFPGRFSGRQFSNSRSEMNVSTLELGDSALYLCASNRVGGWTDTQYFGPGTRLTVL.

This clonotype has at least ten counts. The chain links TRBV4-1 to TRBJ2-7, with D maybe TRBD2 (5 bases). There are 12 residues in the CDR3. CDR1 MGHRA and CDR2 YSYEKL come from the germline V gene. V lost 3 bases to trimming and J lost 6 bases, with 9 bases between them. The CDR3 region has the DNA TGCGCCAGCAGCCACGAGAGGGCCGAGCAGTACTTC. Amino acid sequence: CASSHERAEQYF.

The sample holds a few counts of this clonotype. The chain recombines TRBV4-1 with TRBJ1-2, with D possibly TRBD1 on 6 matching bases. This CDR3 has 15 residues. The ends were cut back, 3 bases at V and 8 bases at J, with 19 bases in the middle. Germline V lookup: CDR1 MGHRA, CDR2 YSYEKL. This CDR3 is CASSQENREMEGYTF. The CDR3 region has the DNA TGCGCCAGCAGCCAGGAGAACAGGGAGATGGAGGGCTACACCTTC.